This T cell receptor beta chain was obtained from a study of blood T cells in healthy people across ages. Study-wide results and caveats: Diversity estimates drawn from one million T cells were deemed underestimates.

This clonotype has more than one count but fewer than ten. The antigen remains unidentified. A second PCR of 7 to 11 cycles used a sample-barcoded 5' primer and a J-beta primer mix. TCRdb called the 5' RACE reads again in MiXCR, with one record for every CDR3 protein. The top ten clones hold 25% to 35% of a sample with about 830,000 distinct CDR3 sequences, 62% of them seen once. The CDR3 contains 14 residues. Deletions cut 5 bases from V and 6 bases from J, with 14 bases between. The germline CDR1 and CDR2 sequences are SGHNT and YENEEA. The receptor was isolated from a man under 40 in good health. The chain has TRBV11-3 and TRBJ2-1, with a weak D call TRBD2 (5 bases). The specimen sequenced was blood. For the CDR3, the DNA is TGTGCCAGCAGCCTACGGAGGCGGAGCAATGAGCAGTTCTTC. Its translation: CASSLRRRSNEQFF.